Following are 8 T cell receptor beta chains from one sample sequenced in a study of cytomegalovirus exposure and HLA in healthy donors (dated by TCRdb to 2016 to 2017). The library was made by the immunoSEQ multiplex PCR assay. TCRdb provides this immuneACCESS table in a form limited to in-frame rearrangements. Some clones are lacking; in checked studies, under half of them reflect an unresolved V gene, and why the rest are absent is not known. The sample table records 55,000 to 75,000 clones; about 94% of these occur just once. The ten largest clones capture about 1.5% of the sample. Sample: PBMCs. These receptors were collected from a man between 18 and 29 years old in good health and CMV-seropositive.

The rearrangement joins TRBV9 to TRBJ2-1; 7 bases are a match to TRBD1. The CDR3 contains 15 residues. The trim removed 4 bases at V and 2 bases at J, leaving 6 bases unmatched. Germline V gene sequence: CDR1 SGDLS, CDR2 YYNGEE. The CDR3 reads CASSNRDSPYNEQFF. The DNA for the CDR3 is TGTGCCAGCAGCAACCGGGACAGTCCCTACAATGAGCAGTTCTTC. The full variable domain, rest sourced from reference TRBV9 and TRBJ2-1, is DSGVTQTPKHLITATGQRVTLRCSPRSGDLSVYWYQQSLDQGLQFLIQYYNGEERAKGNILERFSAQQFPDLHSELNLSSLELGDSALYFCASSNRDSPYNEQFFGPGTRLTVL.

This chain links TRBV9 with TRBJ2-1; 9 bases match TRBD2. The junction had 5 bases not matched to a gene; V was cut back by 0 bases and J by 7 bases. The length of the CDR3 is 15 residues. Germline loops: CDR1 SGDLS, CDR2 YYNGEE. CDR3 in DNA: TGTGCCAGCAGCGTAGAAGGCGGGAGGGGGAATGAGCAGTTCTTC. Its protein product is CASSVEGGRGNEQFF.

This clone turned up a few times. The CDR3 spells CASSRRNRRGEQFF. DNA of the CDR3: TGTGCCAGCAGCCGCCGAAACCGAAGGGGTGAGCAGTTCTTC. The chain recombines TRBV28 with TRBJ2-1, with D possibly being TRBD1 (5 bases). The CDR3 sequence is 14 residues long. Trimming pared 6 bases from V and 9 bases from J, leaving 18 bases between. Germline assignment: CDR1 MDHEN and CDR2 SYDVKM.

This sequence joins TRBV7-3 and TRBJ1-2, with D perhaps matching TRBD1 (6 bases). This CDR3 region has 13 residues. Per germline, CDR1 SGHTA and CDR2 FQGTGA. V lost 5 bases, J lost 6 bases, and 13 bases lay in between. The CDR3 DNA reads TGTGCCAGCAGCCCTGGACAGAGGGATGGCTACACCTTC. This gives the protein CASSPGQRDGYTF.

This sequence joins TRBV6-1 and TRBJ2-7; possible D gene TRBD2, 6 bases. V was clipped by 7 bases and J by 0 bases, with 16 bases between them. The CDR3 runs 15 residues. CDR1 is MNHNS, CDR2 SASEGT, per germline. The CDR3 region is CASIRDSTTSYEQYF. DNA for the CDR3: TGTGCCAGCATTAGGGACTCTACTACCTCCTACGAGCAGTACTTC.

The rearrangement uses TRBV7-2 and TRBJ2-1; 8 bases agree with TRBD2. J gave up 16 bases and V 5 bases, and 13 bases lay outside the gene matches. The CDR3 is 13 amino acids. Germline V gene data show CDR1 as SGHTA and CDR2 as FQGNSA. DNA for the CDR3: TGTGCCAGCAGCAACCTGCCTCGACTAGCGCTATTCTTC. Translated, it gives CASSNLPRLALFF.

J is TRBJ2-3 and V is TRBV9; possible D gene TRBD2, 5 bases. CDR1 and CDR2 from the germline V gene are SGDLS and YYNGEE. This CDR3 region has 14 residues. The V end was cut by 3 bases, the J end by 0 bases, with 8 bases between. The CDR3 loop reads CASSAGLSTDTQYF. The CDR3 DNA is TGTGCCAGCAGCGCCGGACTGAGCACAGATACGCAGTATTTT.

The gene calls are TRBV5-5 and TRBJ2-7; D is unclear. The V gene's germline CDR1 is SGHKS and CDR2 YYEKEE (reference sequence). There are 14 residues in the CDR3. Deletions cut 3 bases from V and 0 bases from J, with 10 bases between. The CDR3 nucleotides are TGTGCCAGCAGCTGGGCACAGTCCTCCTACGAGCAGTACTTC. It codes for CASSWAQSSYEQYF.